This TCR beta chain was recorded in a study of T cell changes during pregnancy in multiple sclerosis. TCRdb's copy holds only in-frame clones and misses some; the assay was immunoSEQ multiplex PCR. The table shows roughly 40,000 clones, with more than 90% occurring only once. Between the trimmed V and J ends, which lost 5 bases and 10 bases, there was a span of 11 bases. Germline V CDR1 and CDR2: PRHDT, FYEKMQ (reference sequence). The CDR3 covers 12 residues. The chain employs TRBV13 and TRBJ2-2, with D maybe TRBD1 (6 bases). This specimen was CD8+ T cells from peripheral blood mononuclear cells, taken in the first trimester of pregnancy. This receptor was taken from a female donor with multiple sclerosis, enrolled in a pregnancy study. In nucleotides, the CDR3 is TGTGCCAGCAGCCCCAGGACAGAGGAGCTGTTTTTT. Protein product: CASSPRTEELFF.